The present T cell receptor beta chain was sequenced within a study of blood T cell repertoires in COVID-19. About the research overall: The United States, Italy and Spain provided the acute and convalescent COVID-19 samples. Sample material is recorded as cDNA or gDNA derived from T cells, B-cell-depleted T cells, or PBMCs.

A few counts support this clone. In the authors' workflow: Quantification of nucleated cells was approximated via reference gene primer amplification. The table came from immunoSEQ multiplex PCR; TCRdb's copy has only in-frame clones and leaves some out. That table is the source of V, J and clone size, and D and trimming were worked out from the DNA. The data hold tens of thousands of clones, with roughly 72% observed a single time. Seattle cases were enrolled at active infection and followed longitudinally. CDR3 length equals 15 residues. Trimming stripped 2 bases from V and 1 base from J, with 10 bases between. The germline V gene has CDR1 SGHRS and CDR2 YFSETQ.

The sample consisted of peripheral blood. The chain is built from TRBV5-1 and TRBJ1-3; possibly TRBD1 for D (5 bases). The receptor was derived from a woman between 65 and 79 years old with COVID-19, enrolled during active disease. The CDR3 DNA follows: TGCGCCAGCAGCTTAACTTCAGGGTCTGGAAACACCATATATTTT. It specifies CASSLTSGSGNTIYF.